This paragraph reports one TCR beta chain. The antigen is undetermined. The entry originates in a study of T cells in Graves' hyperthyroidism and ophthalmopathy. Amplified TCR beta CDR3 regions derived from RNA transcripts. The HTBI primer set drove a first-round RT-PCR of the TCR CDR3. TCRdb re-analysed the multiplex PCR reads in MiXCR, keeping a single row per CDR3 protein. This table holds hundreds of thousands of distinct CDR3 sequences, roughly 15% found once. In the ophthalmopathy cohort, Clinical Activity Score was at least 3, NOSPECS grade at least 4, and duration under 3 months. Based on clinical symptoms, serum thyroxine and TRAb, thyroid ultrasound and orbital computed tomography, diagnoses were reached. Overall study findings and caveats: Stable hyperthyroidism was told apart from ophthalmopathy by a model built on 13 V-J features. In blood, most of the thyroid clonotypes expanded above 0.001 were also present.

The sequence derives from a young man with Graves' ophthalmopathy. The sample was blood.

DNA for the CDR3: TGTGCCTGGAGTCCCTCGGGACTAGCGGGAGGGCGACCGAACACCGGGGAGCTGTTTTTT. The encoded protein is CAWSPSGLAGGRPNTGELFF. The chain carries TRBV30 and TRBJ2-2; 16 bases map to TRBD2. The V gene end was trimmed by 2 bases and the J gene end by 0 bases; junction bases not matched to a gene: 9. The CDR3 has 20 residues. Germline CDR1 reads GTSNPN; CDR2 reads SVGIG (reference sequence).